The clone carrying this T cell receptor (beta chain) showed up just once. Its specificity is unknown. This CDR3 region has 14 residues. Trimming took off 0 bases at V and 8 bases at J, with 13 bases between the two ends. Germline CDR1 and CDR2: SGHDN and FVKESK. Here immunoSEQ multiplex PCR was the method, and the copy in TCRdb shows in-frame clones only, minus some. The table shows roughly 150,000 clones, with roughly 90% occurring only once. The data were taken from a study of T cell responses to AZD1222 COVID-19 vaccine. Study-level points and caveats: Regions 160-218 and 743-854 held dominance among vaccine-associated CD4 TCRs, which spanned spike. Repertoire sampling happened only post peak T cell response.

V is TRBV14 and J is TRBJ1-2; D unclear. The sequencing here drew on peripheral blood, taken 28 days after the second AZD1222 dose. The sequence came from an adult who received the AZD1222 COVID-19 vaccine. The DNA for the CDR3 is TGTGCCAGCAGCCAAGAACTCAGGTCATCCGGCTACACCTTC. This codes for CASSQELRSSGYTF.